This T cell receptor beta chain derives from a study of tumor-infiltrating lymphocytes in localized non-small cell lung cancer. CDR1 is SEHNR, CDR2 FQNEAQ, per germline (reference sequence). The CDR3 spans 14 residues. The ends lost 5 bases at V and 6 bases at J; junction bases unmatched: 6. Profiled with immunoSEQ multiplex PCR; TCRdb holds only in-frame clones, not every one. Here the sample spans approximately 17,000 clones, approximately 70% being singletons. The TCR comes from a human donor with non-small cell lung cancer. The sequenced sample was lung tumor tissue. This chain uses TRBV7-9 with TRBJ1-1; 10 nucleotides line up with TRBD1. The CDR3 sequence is CASSLGTGDAEAFF. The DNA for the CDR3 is TGTGCCAGCAGCCTTGGGACAGGGGATGCTGAAGCTTTCTTT.